Listed below are T cell receptor beta chains from one sample, sequenced in a study of cytomegalovirus exposure and HLA in healthy donors. The repertoire was sequenced with immunoSEQ multiplex PCR; TCRdb's copy has only in-frame clones and lacks some. The repertoire has 150,000 to 180,000 clones, approximately 82% of them found once; the top ten carry 5% to 7.5%. The sequenced sample consisted of PBMCs. All receptors come from a woman in her 50s in good health and CMV-seropositive. Both conserved end residues are part of each CDR3. D genes are given only for firm matches. Size tells how often a clone was seen (once, few, many) or the class of an expanded clone, and some rows leave it out.

D: TRBD1; J: TRBJ2-7; V: TRBV19; size: .; CDR3: CASSRETGAYEQYF; DNA: TGTGCCAGTAGTAGAGAGACAGGGGCCTACGAGCAGTACTTC
D: TRBD1; J: TRBJ2-5; V: TRBV14; size: .; CDR3: CASSQGGTAGSYFQETQYF; DNA: TGTGCCAGCAGCCAAGGGGGGACAGCAGGATCCTATTTCCAAGAGACCCAGTACTTC
D: .; J: TRBJ2-1; V: TRBV10-1; size: .; CDR3: CASSEHRGEQFF; DNA: TGCGCCAGCAGTGAACACCGGGGTGAGCAGTTCTTC
D: TRBD1; J: TRBJ1-2; V: TRBV15; size: .; CDR3: CATSRGQGGYGYTF; DNA: TGTGCCACCAGCAGGGGGCAGGGGGGATATGGCTACACCTTC
D: TRBD1; J: TRBJ1-1; V: TRBV5-4; size: .; CDR3: CASSKKQGGDTEAFF; DNA: TGTGCCAGCAGCAAAAAACAGGGGGGGGACACTGAAGCTTTCTTT
D: TRBD1; J: TRBJ2-7; V: TRBV10-3; size: .; CDR3: CAIRGKTGDYEQYF; DNA: TGTGCCATCAGGGGGAAGACAGGGGACTACGAGCAGTACTTC
D: .; J: TRBJ1-2; V: TRBV5-4; size: .; CDR3: CASSSGGSYGYTF; DNA: TGTGCCAGCAGCTCGGGTGGGTCCTATGGCTACACCTTC
D: TRBD2; J: TRBJ2-1; V: TRBV4-2; size: .; CDR3: CASSPLAGGQNEQFF; DNA: TGTGCCAGCAGCCCCTTGGCGGGGGGGCAGAATGAGCAGTTCTTC
D: TRBD2; J: TRBJ2-3; V: TRBV7-9; size: once; CDR3: CASSLGGGKDRDTQYF; DNA: TGTGCCAGCAGCTTGGGCGGGGGGAAGGATAGGGATACGCAGTATTTT
D: TRBD1; J: TRBJ2-5; V: TRBV19; size: .; CDR3: CASSPGQGPLGEQYF; DNA: TGTGCCAGTAGTCCGGGACAGGGGCCTCTGGGGGAGCAGTACTTC
D: TRBD1; J: TRBJ2-3; V: TRBV6-1; size: .; CDR3: CASSVDRGNTDTQYF; DNA: TGTGCCAGCAGTGTGGACAGGGGGAACACAGATACGCAGTATTTT
D: TRBD2; J: TRBJ2-1; V: TRBV6-5; size: .; CDR3: CASRAGGPNEQFF; DNA: TGTGCCAGCCGAGCGGGGGGGCCCAATGAGCAGTTCTTC
D: .; J: TRBJ1-1; V: TRBV6-1; size: .; CDR3: CASSLGGTFF; DNA: TGTGCCAGCAGTCTGGGGGGGACTTTCTTT
D: TRBD1; J: TRBJ2-1; V: TRBV19; size: .; CDR3: CASSLRGQGYNEQFF; DNA: TGTGCCAGTAGTTTAAGAGGACAGGGCTACAATGAGCAGTTCTTC
D: TRBD1; J: TRBJ2-3; V: TRBV6-1; size: .; CDR3: CASSGDRGRGTDTQYF; DNA: TGTGCCAGCAGTGGCGACAGGGGGCGAGGCACAGATACGCAGTATTTT
D: TRBD2; J: TRBJ2-3; V: TRBV9; size: .; CDR3: CASSGGGYTDTQYF; DNA: TGTGCCAGCAGCGGGGGGGGGTACACAGATACGCAGTATTTT
D: TRBD1; J: TRBJ2-7; V: TRBV11-2; size: .; CDR3: CASEDRGSSYEQYF; DNA: TGTGCCAGTGAGGACAGGGGATCGTCCTACGAGCAGTACTTC
D: .; J: TRBJ2-4; V: TRBV5-4; size: .; CDR3: CASSLRAGIKNIQYF; DNA: TGTGCCAGCAGCCTCCGGGCAGGGATCAAAAACATTCAGTACTTC
D: .; J: TRBJ1-1; V: TRBV28; size: .; CDR3: CATVTVNTEAFF; DNA: TGTGCCACGGTCACTGTGAACACTGAAGCTTTCTTT
D: TRBD1; J: TRBJ2-7; V: TRBV13; size: .; CDR3: CASSLGLGQLKYEQYF; DNA: TGTGCCAGCAGCTTAGGCCTGGGACAGCTTAAATACGAGCAGTACTTC
D: .; J: TRBJ1-1; V: TRBV10-3; size: .; CDR3: CAIRTEQGRTEAFF; DNA: TGTGCCATCAGGACCGAACAGGGTCGCACTGAAGCTTTCTTT
D: TRBD1; J: TRBJ1-1; V: TRBV10-3; size: .; CDR3: CAISESPSGTGTEAFF; DNA: TGTGCCATCAGTGAGTCGCCGTCCGGGACAGGGACTGAAGCTTTCTTT
D: .; J: TRBJ2-3; V: TRBV2; size: .; CDR3: CASSPAGTQYF; DNA: TGTGCCAGCAGTCCCGCAGGGACGCAGTATTTT
D: .; J: TRBJ1-3; V: TRBV6-6; size: .; CDR3: CASSPAGTGNTIYF; DNA: TGTGCCAGCAGTCCCGCCGGGACTGGAAACACCATATATTTT
D: TRBD2; J: TRBJ2-7; V: TRBV27; size: .; CDR3: CASRTARGGAWYEQYF; DNA: TGTGCCAGCAGGACCGCCCGGGGGGGGGCTTGGTACGAGCAGTACTTC
D: .; J: TRBJ2-7; V: TRBV9; size: .; CDR3: CASSVADTFTSYEQYF; DNA: TGTGCCAGCAGCGTAGCTGACACCTTCACCTCCTACGAGCAGTACTTC
D: TRBD1; J: TRBJ1-2; V: TRBV10-3; size: .; CDR3: CAISADRRTGVYGYTF; DNA: TGTGCCATCAGCGCCGATCGGCGGACAGGGGTCTATGGCTACACCTTC
D: .; J: TRBJ2-7; V: TRBV13; size: few; CDR3: CASRWGRASYEQYF; DNA: TGTGCCAGCCGGTGGGGCAGGGCGTCCTACGAGCAGTACTTC
D: TRBD2; J: TRBJ2-1; V: TRBV6-1; size: .; CDR3: CASTPAGGTRNEQFF; DNA: TGTGCCAGCACCCCCGCGGGGGGGACGAGGAATGAGCAGTTCTTC
D: .; J: TRBJ2-3; V: TRBV11-3; size: once; CDR3: CASSGGGVDTQYF; DNA: TGTGCCAGCAGCGGAGGGGGGGTGGATACGCAGTATTTT
D: .; J: TRBJ1-1; V: TRBV2; size: .; CDR3: CASRTGLNTEAFF; DNA: TGTGCCAGCAGAACAGGGTTGAACACTGAAGCTTTCTTT
D: .; J: TRBJ1-5; V: TRBV5-6; size: .; CDR3: CASSRRGGGQPQHF; DNA: TGTGCCAGCAGCAGGAGGGGGGGTGGTCAGCCCCAGCATTTT
D: TRBD1; J: TRBJ2-2; V: TRBV14; size: .; CDR3: CASSQQTGDTGELFF; DNA: TGTGCCAGCAGCCAACAGACAGGGGACACCGGGGAGCTGTTTTTT
D: TRBD1; J: TRBJ2-7; V: TRBV5-5; size: .; CDR3: CASSLRGDRLYEQYF; DNA: TGTGCCAGCAGCTTACGAGGGGACAGGCTTTACGAGCAGTACTTC
D: TRBD1; J: TRBJ2-7; V: TRBV27; size: .; CDR3: CASSLGQGSHYEQYF; DNA: TGTGCCAGCAGTCTCGGACAGGGGTCTCACTACGAGCAGTACTTC
D: .; J: TRBJ2-7; V: TRBV7-8; size: once; CDR3: CASSSDLALRYEQYF; DNA: TGTGCCAGCAGCTCGGACCTAGCGCTGAGGTACGAGCAGTACTTC
D: .; J: TRBJ2-7; V: TRBV7-2; size: .; CDR3: CASSLGASSYEQYF; DNA: TGTGCCAGCAGCTTAGGAGCGTCCTCCTACGAGCAGTACTTC
D: .; J: TRBJ1-5; V: TRBV28; size: once; CDR3: CASSPQGVVFNQPQHF; DNA: TGTGCCAGCAGTCCTCAGGGTGTAGTATTTAATCAGCCCCAGCATTTT
D: .; J: TRBJ1-3; V: TRBV30; size: .; CDR3: CALYRGNTIYF; DNA: TGTGCCTTATACAGGGGAAACACCATATATTTT
D: TRBD1; J: TRBJ2-2; V: TRBV11-2; size: .; CDR3: CASSLDRGENTGELFF; DNA: TGTGCCAGCAGCTTGGACAGGGGGGAGAACACCGGGGAGCTGTTTTTT
D: .; J: TRBJ1-1; V: TRBV6-5; size: .; CDR3: CASSYRGDTEAFF; DNA: TGTGCCAGCAGTTATCGGGGGGACACTGAAGCTTTCTTT
D: TRBD1; J: TRBJ1-4; V: TRBV5-8; size: .; CDR3: CASSPGQTNEKLFF; DNA: TGTGCCAGCAGCCCGGGACAGACTAATGAAAAACTGTTTTTT
D: .; J: TRBJ2-7; V: TRBV6-5; size: .; CDR3: CASSYDRNYEQYF; DNA: TGTGCCAGCAGTTACGACAGGAATTACGAGCAGTACTTC
D: .; J: TRBJ2-7; V: TRBV10-2; size: .; CDR3: CASSESQGYRYEQYF; DNA: TGCGCCAGCAGTGAGTCCCAGGGATACCGATACGAGCAGTACTTC
D: .; J: TRBJ2-7; V: TRBV5-6; size: .; CDR3: CASSRAGTLEEQYF; DNA: TGTGCCAGCAGCCGGGCCGGGACACTCGAGGAGCAGTACTTC
D: .; J: TRBJ2-5; V: TRBV7-6; size: few; CDR3: CASSLAPSQETQYF; DNA: TGTGCCAGCAGCTTAGCACCCAGCCAAGAGACCCAGTACTTC
D: .; J: TRBJ2-6; V: TRBV6-5; size: .; CDR3: CASSYLSGANVLTF; DNA: TGTGCCAGCAGTTACCTCTCTGGGGCCAACGTCCTGACTTTC
D: .; J: TRBJ2-7; V: TRBV5-1; size: .; CDR3: CASSFITSRVDEQYF; DNA: TGCGCCAGCAGCTTCATTACTAGCAGGGTCGACGAGCAGTACTTC
D: TRBD1; J: TRBJ1-1; V: TRBV12-5; size: .; CDR3: CASGPPRGMNTEAFF; DNA: TGTGCTAGTGGTCCCCCCAGGGGGATGAACACTGAAGCTTTCTTT